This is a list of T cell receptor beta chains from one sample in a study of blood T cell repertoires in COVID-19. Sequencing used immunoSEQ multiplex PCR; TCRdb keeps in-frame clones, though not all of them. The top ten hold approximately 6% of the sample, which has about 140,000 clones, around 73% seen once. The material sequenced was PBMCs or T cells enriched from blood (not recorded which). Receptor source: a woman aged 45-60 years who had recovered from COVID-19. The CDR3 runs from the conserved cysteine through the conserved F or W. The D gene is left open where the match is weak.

CDR3aa: CASSLTGYYTF
CDR3nt: TGTGCCAGCAGCCTCACAGGGTACTACACCTTC
d_gene: NA
j_gene: TRBJ1-2
v_gene: TRBV13

CDR3aa: CASSLRSGTVSGNTIYF
CDR3nt: TGTGCCAGCTCACTCCGATCCGGGACAGTCTCTGGAAACACCATATATTTT
d_gene: TRBD1
j_gene: TRBJ1-3
v_gene: TRBV18

CDR3aa: CASSLEPSGFEAFF
CDR3nt: TGTGCCAGCAGCTTAGAGCCTAGTGGCTTTGAAGCTTTCTTT
d_gene: NA
j_gene: TRBJ1-1
v_gene: TRBV11-1

CDR3aa: CASSVQGGGNTIYF
CDR3nt: TGTGCCAGCAGCGTCCAGGGTGGAGGAAACACCATATATTTT
d_gene: NA
j_gene: TRBJ1-3
v_gene: TRBV9

CDR3aa: CSVLPRSGTGRINEQFF
CDR3nt: TGCAGCGTCTTACCTCGATCCGGGACAGGGAGGATTAATGAGCAGTTCTTC
d_gene: TRBD1
j_gene: TRBJ2-1
v_gene: TRBV29-1

CDR3aa: CATSDRGTSGEETQYF
CDR3nt: TGTGCCACCAGTGATCGAGGGACTAGCGGGGAAGAGACCCAGTACTTC
d_gene: TRBD2
j_gene: TRBJ2-5
v_gene: TRBV24-1

CDR3aa: CATSRDLGQGMDYGYTF
CDR3nt: TGTGCCACCAGCAGAGATCTAGGACAGGGGATGGACTATGGCTACACCTTC
d_gene: TRBD1
j_gene: TRBJ1-2
v_gene: TRBV15

CDR3aa: CASRNDFYKPQHF
CDR3nt: TGTGCCAGCAGGAATGATTTCTATAAGCCCCAGCATTTT
d_gene: NA
j_gene: TRBJ1-5
v_gene: TRBV28

CDR3aa: CASSSPLNQPQHF
CDR3nt: TGTGCCAGCAGTTCCCCGTTAAATCAGCCCCAGCATTTT
d_gene: NA
j_gene: TRBJ1-5
v_gene: TRBV28

CDR3aa: CASSERPHWTGWSGNQPQHF
CDR3nt: TGTGCCAGCAGCGAAAGGCCCCACTGGACAGGGTGGAGCGGCAATCAGCCCCAGCATTTT
d_gene: NA
j_gene: TRBJ1-5
v_gene: TRBV21-1

CDR3aa: CASSLAGADTQYF
CDR3nt: TGTGCCAGCAGCTTAGCGGGAGCAGATACGCAGTATTTT
d_gene: NA
j_gene: TRBJ2-3
v_gene: TRBV7-2